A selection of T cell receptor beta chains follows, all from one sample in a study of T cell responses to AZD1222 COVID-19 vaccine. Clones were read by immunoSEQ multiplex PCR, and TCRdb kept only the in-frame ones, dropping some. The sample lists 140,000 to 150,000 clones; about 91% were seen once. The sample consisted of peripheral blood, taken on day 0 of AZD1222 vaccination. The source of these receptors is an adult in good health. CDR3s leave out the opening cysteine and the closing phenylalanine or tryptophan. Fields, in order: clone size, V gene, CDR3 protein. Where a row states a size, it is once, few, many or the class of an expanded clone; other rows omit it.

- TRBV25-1 ASSHVFAF
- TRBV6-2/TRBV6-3 ASSFRDSQH
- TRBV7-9 ASSLEAGDTGELF
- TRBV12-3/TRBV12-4 ASSFQGDTEAF
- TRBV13 ASRPSGGGDTEAF
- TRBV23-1 ASSQFGTECNQPQH
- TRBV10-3 AISSLAGTGGAF
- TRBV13 ASSSGSQADTQY
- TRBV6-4 ASSGQGESNEQF
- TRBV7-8 ASSLARREKLF
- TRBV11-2 ASSPYPLGGYNQPQH
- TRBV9 ASRGSGGARAGELF
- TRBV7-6 ASSLADPATNEKLF
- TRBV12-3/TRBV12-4 ASSRTGGNTIY
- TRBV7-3 ASSLTRFGGEAF
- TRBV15 ATSRDPTGRYEQY
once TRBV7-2 ASSPPRRENGNEQF
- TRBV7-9 ASSPGTGQGRYEQY
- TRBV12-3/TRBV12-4 ASSLNRAETQY
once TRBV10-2 ASSLVMNTEAF
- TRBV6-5 ASKNAGGTEAF
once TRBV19 ASSIWDALGEKLF
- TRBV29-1 SVGTGRAEAF
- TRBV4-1 ASSQDSVDYGYT
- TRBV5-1 ASSTVGHPNTEAF
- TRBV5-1 ASSFQVTTRNTEAF
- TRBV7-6 ASSWRTTDTQY
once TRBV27 ASSPTAGKNSYNEQF
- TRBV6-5 ASSQGLGTEAF
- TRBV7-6 ASSGQGSSTDTQY
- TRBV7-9 ASSFPPREGEKLF
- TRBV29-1 SVEVGSGGMYEQY
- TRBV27 ASTSPRDRGAYEQY
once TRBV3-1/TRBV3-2 ASSQVPNTEAF
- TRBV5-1 ASSPGGEGHAF
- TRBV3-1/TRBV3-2 ASSQPYEQY
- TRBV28 ASSVGDEQY
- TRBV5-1 ASPVVADRGRRDLH
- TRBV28 ASSRVLAMPYNEQF
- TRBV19 ASRRTGTETQY
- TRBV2 ASMGHEPFSYEQY
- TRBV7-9 ASSNVGVSYNEQF
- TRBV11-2 ASSPNRDVTEAF
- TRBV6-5 ASKGRGSYGYT
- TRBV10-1 ASDRTSGRPTDTQY